The sequence of this T cell receptor beta chain was determined in a study of blood T cell repertoires in COVID-19. Study overall: The United States, Italy and Spain supplied acute and convalescent COVID-19 samples. Sources were T cells, B-cell-depleted T cells, or PBMCs; the material itself was cDNA or gDNA.

A Seattle source enrolled patients during active infection and followed them longitudinally. TCRdb's table, derived via immunoSEQ multiplex PCR, lists solely in-frame clones and lacks some. The data contain about 210,000 clones, 82% of them singletons. Germline-derived CDR1 and CDR2 are MNHNY and SVGAGI (reference sequence). There are 14 residues in the CDR3. V lost 2 bases and J 7 bases, leaving 12 bases between the germline ends. The specimen sequenced was peripheral blood. This clonotype was obtained from a woman aged 65 to 85 with COVID-19, enrolled during active disease. The rearrangement uses TRBV6-6 and TRBJ2-1, with D perhaps TRBD2 (6 bases). In nucleotides, the CDR3 is TGTGCCAGCAGTTACAGGGACTCTGGGAATGAGCAGTTCTTC. Translating it yields CASSYRDSGNEQFF.